This T cell receptor beta chain derives from a study of T cell changes during pregnancy in multiple sclerosis. The repertoire was sequenced with immunoSEQ multiplex PCR; TCRdb's copy has only in-frame clones and lacks some. The repertoire holds about 66,000 clones, with about 91% as singletons. Trimming took 3 bases from V and 4 from J, leaving 10 bases between them. Germline CDR1 GTSNPN, CDR2 SVGIG (reference sequence). This CDR3 comprises 13 residues. Sequencing used CD8+ T cells from peripheral blood mononuclear cells, obtained before pregnancy. This clonotype originated in a female donor with multiple sclerosis, enrolled in a pregnancy study. The chain has TRBV30 and TRBJ1-5, with TRBD1 as a possible D gene (5 bases). This chain's CDR3 is CAWRPRENQPQHF. In nucleotides, the CDR3 is TGTGCCTGGAGGCCCAGGGAAAATCAGCCCCAGCATTTT.